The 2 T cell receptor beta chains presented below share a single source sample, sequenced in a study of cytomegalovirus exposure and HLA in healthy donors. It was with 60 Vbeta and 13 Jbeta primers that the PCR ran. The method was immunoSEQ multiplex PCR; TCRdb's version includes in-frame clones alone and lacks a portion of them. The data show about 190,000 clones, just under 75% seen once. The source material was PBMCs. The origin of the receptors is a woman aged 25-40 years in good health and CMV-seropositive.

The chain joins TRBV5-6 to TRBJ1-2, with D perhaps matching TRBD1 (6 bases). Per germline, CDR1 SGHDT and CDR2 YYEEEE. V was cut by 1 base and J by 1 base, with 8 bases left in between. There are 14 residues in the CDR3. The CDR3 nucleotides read TGTGCCAGCAGCTTGACAGGGATTAACTATGGCTACACCTTC. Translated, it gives CASSLTGINYGYTF.

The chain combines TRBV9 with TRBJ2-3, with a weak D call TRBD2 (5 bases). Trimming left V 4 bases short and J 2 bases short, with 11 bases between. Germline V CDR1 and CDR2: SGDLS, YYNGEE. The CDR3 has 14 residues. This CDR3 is CASSLLEFTDTQYF. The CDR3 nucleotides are TGTGCCAGCAGCCTACTAGAGTTCACAGATACGCAGTATTTT.